These T cell receptor beta chains were read from a single sample in a study of T cell repertoires in cytomegalovirus infection. No antigen is known for these receptors. From the reads, TCRdb called clonotypes with MiXCR, one entry per CDR3 protein. The sample consists of under 90,000 distinct CDR3 sequences, more than 20% of them appearing once. The material sequenced was PBMCs, sequenced either directly or after in vitro stimulation (not recorded which). The receptors were gathered from a human donor in good health (CMV status not recorded). Some clones in this sample may be carry-over from other donors' samples. CDR3s include the opening cysteine and the closing phenylalanine or tryptophan. The order of the fields is J gene, V gene, D gene, clone size, CDR3 protein, CDR3 DNA. The D gene is left open where the match is weak. Expanded clones get a size class; other rows say once, few or many, or leave the size out.

>TRBJ1-1|TRBV12-3/TRBV12-4|.|.
CASSPTGKNTEAFF
TGTGCCAGCAGTCCAACAGGGAAGAACACTGAAGCTTTCTTT
>TRBJ1-1|TRBV27|.|.
CASSLWGGSVNTEAFF
TGTGCCAGCAGTTTATGGGGTGGGAGCGTGAACACTGAAGCTTTCTTT
>TRBJ1-2|TRBV7-6|.|.
CASTMAGNYGYTF
TGTGCCAGTACAATGGCCGGTAACTATGGCTACACCTTC
>TRBJ2-7|TRBV4-2|TRBD2|few
CASSHMEDLAGGSSYEQYF
TGTGCCAGCAGCCATATGGAGGATTTAGCGGGAGGGTCTTCCTACGAGCAGTACTTC
>TRBJ2-7|TRBV7-3|TRBD1|many
CASSLTSQGAYEQYF
TGTGCCAGCAGCTTAACGTCTCAGGGGGCCTACGAGCAGTACTTC
>TRBJ1-1|TRBV7-8|.|few
CASSLALEGSFF
TGTGCCAGCAGCTTAGCCCTGGAGGGGTCTTTCTTT
>TRBJ2-5|TRBV12-3/TRBV12-4|.|few
CASSRDSQETQYF
TGTGCCAGCAGCCGGGACTCTCAAGAGACCCAGTACTTC
>TRBJ2-1|TRBV10-3|TRBD2|few
CAISLAGVGYNEQFF
TGTGCCATCAGTCTAGCGGGAGTAGGGTACAATGAGCAGTTCTTC
>TRBJ1-1|TRBV6-8|.|few
CASSYAGMNTEAFF
TGTGCCAGCAGTTACGCGGGGATGAACACTGAAGCTTTCTTT
>TRBJ2-3|TRBV24-1|TRBD2|few
CATSALAGSTDTQYF
TGTGCCACCAGTGCTCTAGCGGGCAGCACAGATACGCAGTATTTT
>TRBJ2-3|TRBV6-5|.|few
CASSYGGTPHPDTQYF
TGTGCCAGCAGTTACGGGGGGACCCCACATCCAGATACGCAGTATTTT
>TRBJ2-3|TRBV20-1|.|.
CSATSSQRVDTQYF
TGCAGTGCTACCTCATCTCAGCGAGTTGATACGCAGTATTTT
>TRBJ2-7|TRBV18|TRBD1|.
CASSLGTGDSYEQYF
TGTGCCAGCTCACTGGGGACAGGGGACTCCTACGAGCAGTACTTC
>TRBJ1-4|TRBV7-2|.|.
CASSFLLQTNEKLFF
TGTGCCAGCAGCTTTCTTTTACAGACTAATGAAAAACTGTTTTTT
>TRBJ2-1|TRBV27|.|.
CASSSQGRWFF
TGTGCCAGCAGTTCTCAGGGCCGGTGGTTCTTC
>TRBJ1-1|TRBV5-1|.|.
CASSPHRGSTEAFF
TGCGCCAGCAGCCCCCATCGAGGGAGCACTGAAGCTTTCTTT
>TRBJ2-2|TRBV12-3/TRBV12-4|.|few
CASSSRTGELFF
TGTGCCAGCAGTTCTAGAACCGGGGAGCTGTTTTTT
>TRBJ2-3|TRBV7-2|.|many
CASSFGQAASTDTQYF
TGTGCCAGCAGCTTCGGTCAGGCAGCTAGCACAGATACGCAGTATTTT
>TRBJ2-7|TRBV19|.|.
CASSRRTDGSYEQYF
TGTGCCAGTAGTAGACGCACGGACGGCTCCTACGAGCAGTACTTC
>TRBJ2-5|TRBV11-3|TRBD2|many
CASSLEGSGVNGETQYF
TGTGCCAGCAGCTTAGAGGGTAGCGGGGTCAATGGTGAGACCCAGTACTTC
>TRBJ1-2|TRBV4-1|.|.
CASSTYVSYNYGYTF
TGCGCCAGCAGCACGTATGTGAGTTATAACTATGGCTACACCTTC
>TRBJ1-5|TRBV7-8|.|many
CASSLAHGTLSNQPQHF
TGTGCCAGCAGCTTAGCCCACGGGACACTTAGCAATCAGCCCCAGCATTTT
>TRBJ2-1|TRBV7-9|TRBD2|few
CASSLGSGRLTEQFF
TGTGCCAGCAGCTTAGGAAGCGGGAGGCTCACTGAGCAGTTCTTC
>TRBJ2-1|TRBV7-3|.|.
CASRGGGKVSEQFF
TGTGCCAGCAGAGGCGGGGGCAAGGTCAGTGAGCAGTTCTTC
>TRBJ2-1|TRBV10-3|.|few
CAISSKEEEQFF
TGTGCCATCAGTTCCAAAGAGGAGGAGCAGTTCTTC
>TRBJ2-1|TRBV29-1|.|.
CSVETRGSLGFNEQFF
TGCAGCGTTGAAACCCGGGGCAGCCTCGGGTTCAATGAGCAGTTCTTC
>TRBJ2-3|TRBV12-3/TRBV12-4|TRBD2|few
CASRGTSLFQYF
TGTGCCAGCAGAGGGACTAGCCTCTTCCAGTATTTT
>TRBJ2-7|TRBV2|TRBD2|few
CASREGGEQYF
TGTGCCAGCAGGGAGGGAGGGGAGCAGTACTTC
>TRBJ1-1|TRBV12-3/TRBV12-4|TRBD1|many
CASRAWDRGRGTEAFF
TGTGCCAGCAGAGCCTGGGACAGGGGGCGAGGGACTGAAGCTTTCTTT
>TRBJ2-2|TRBV7-2|.|many
CASSFGTGELFF
TGTGCCAGCAGCTTTGGCACCGGGGAGCTGTTTTTT
>TRBJ2-7|TRBV7-2|TRBD2|many
CASSWGVSGSAYEQYF
TGTGCCAGCAGCTGGGGGGTTAGCGGGAGTGCTTACGAGCAGTACTTC
>TRBJ2-3|TRBV28|.|many
CASSPLNTQYF
TGTGCCAGCAGTCCCCTGAATACGCAGTATTTT
>TRBJ1-2|TRBV7-9|TRBD1|.
CASTMGQPGYTF
TGTGCCAGCACTATGGGACAGCCGGGCTACACCTTC
>TRBJ2-6|TRBV10-3|.|.
CAISVGPTAGANVLTF
TGTGCCATCAGTGTTGGGCCGACCGCTGGGGCCAACGTCCTGACTTTC
>TRBJ1-6|TRBV7-2|.|many
CASSLGGDSYNSPLHF
TGTGCCAGCAGCTTAGGGGGCGACTCCTATAATTCACCCCTCCACTTT
>TRBJ2-2|TRBV7-2|.|many
CASSPRPAPNTGELFF
TGTGCCAGCAGCCCTCGACCGGCCCCGAACACCGGGGAGCTGTTTTTT
>TRBJ1-5|TRBV7-9|.|few
CASSVLVGNQPQHF
TGTGCCAGCAGCGTTCTGGTTGGCAATCAGCCCCAGCATTTT
>TRBJ2-2|TRBV28|TRBD1|.
CASTTGQGTGELFF
TGTGCCAGCACGACGGGACAGGGTACCGGGGAGCTGTTTTTT
>TRBJ1-1|TRBV6-5|.|few
CASSYGGGADTEAFF
TGTGCCAGCAGTTACGGCGGGGGAGCGGACACTGAAGCTTTCTTT
>TRBJ1-2|TRBV7-9|.|few
CASSLWAVRDGYTF
TGTGCCAGCAGCTTATGGGCTGTCCGCGATGGCTACACCTTC
>TRBJ1-2|TRBV5-4|TRBD1|.
CASSLETGNRYTF
TGTGCCAGCAGCTTGGAGACAGGGAATCGCTACACCTTC